The clone carrying this T cell receptor beta chain was seen once. The antigen remains unidentified. The data are from a study of PD-L1 blockade in urothelial cancer. TCRdb's copy holds only in-frame clones and misses some; the assay was immunoSEQ multiplex PCR. Of about 95,000 clones listed, roughly 89% are singletons. Overall study findings and caveats: Survival was better when pretreatment blood TCR clonality fell below the median. Tumor-associated blood clones were expanded more by durable-benefit patients at 3 weeks.

Time point given: pretreatment peripheral blood. Patient disease was locally advanced or metastatic urothelial carcinoma. Every patient provided from 1 to 8 samples, collected pretreatment and on-treatment. The sequence came from a man aged 60 to 75 with urothelial cancer. This material consisted of PBMCs, taken around atezolizumab (anti-PD-L1) treatment.

The CDR3 loop is CASSEQGSSIEGDTQYF. As DNA, the CDR3 is TGTGCCAGCAGTGAGCAGGGGTCCTCTATTGAGGGAGATACGCAGTATTTT. The rearrangement uses TRBV11-1 and TRBJ2-3; TRBD1 might be the D (6 bases). From germline, CDR1 is SGHAT and CDR2 FQDESV (reference sequence). Trimming left V 6 bases short and J 5 bases short, with 24 bases between. This CDR3 contains 17 residues.